This T cell receptor (beta chain) originates from a study of T cells after posttransplantation cyclophosphamide. The naive gate required viable CD3+CD4+ or CD3+CD8+ cells with CCR7+CD45RA+CD45RO-CD95-CD27+CD28+ phenotype. The data were produced by immunoSEQ multiplex PCR, yet TCRdb's version contains in-frame clones alone and is incomplete. The sample lists some 20,000 clones, less than 99% occurring once. The sample consisted of naive CD4+ T cells sorted from PBMCs. The receptor's source is a man between 35 and 55 years old in good health, CMV-negative, and a related stem cell transplant donor.

The CDR3 bases are TGTGCCAGCACCGGGACAGGGAATCAGCCCCAGCATTTT. Translating gives CASTGTGNQPQHF. This chain joins TRBV6-1 and TRBJ1-5, with 9 bases lining up with TRBD1. The CDR3 has 13 amino acids. V was pared by 7 bases and J by 4 bases, with 2 bases of the junction left unmatched. Germline values: CDR1 MNHNS, CDR2 SASEGT.